The entry below gives a single T cell receptor (beta chain) sequence along with its context. Its matching antigen is unknown. This sample was included in a study of monozygotic twins with inflammatory bowel disease. Reanalyzing the 5' RACE reads, TCRdb keeps one entry per CDR3 protein, without DNA. The data show a few hundred thousand distinct CDR3 sequences, and the top ten clones hold approximately 1.6%. Study-level results: Limited power may explain why concordant and discordant twins showed no difference in repertoire similarity.

There are 15 residues in the CDR3. Germline CDR1 is SGHDT and CDR2 is YYEEEE. This receptor was taken from a human donor with ulcerative colitis or Crohn's disease, or a healthy co-twin of an affected twin (not recorded which). The specimen sequenced was blood. J is TRBJ1-2 and V is TRBV5-6. CDR3 in amino acids: CASSLGHGGPYGYTF.